A selection of T cell receptor beta chains follows, all from one sample in a study of T cells in Graves' hyperthyroidism and ophthalmopathy. TCRdb reprocessed the multiplex PCR reads with MiXCR, giving one entry per CDR3 protein. The sample lists about 600,000 distinct CDR3 sequences; approximately 14% were seen once. Sequencing input: blood. The receptors were sampled from a woman aged 45-60 years with Graves' ophthalmopathy. The CDR3 runs from the conserved cysteine through the conserved F or W. D genes are given only for firm matches. Only part of the rows carry a size: once, few, many, or a class if the clone is expanded.

V	size	D	J	DNA	CDR3
TRBV7-9	many	TRBD2	TRBJ2-7	TGTGCCAGCAGCTCCATGACTAGCGGGAGGGCCTACGAGCAGTACTTC	CASSSMTSGRAYEQYF
TRBV6-1	many	NA	TRBJ2-1	TGTGCCAGCACCCGGAGCAATGAGCAGTTCTTC	CASTRSNEQFF
TRBV6-1	many	NA	TRBJ1-1	TGTGCCAGCGCTAAAGGGGAGTGGAACACTGAAGCTTTCTTT	CASAKGEWNTEAFF
TRBV10-3	NA	TRBD2	TRBJ2-1	TGTGCCATCAGGGGCGGACTAGCGGAAATTAACTCCTACAATGAGCAGTTCTTC	CAIRGGLAEINSYNEQFF
TRBV6-1	many	NA	TRBJ2-5	TGTGCCAGCAAGAGGTCGTATGGGCAAGAGACCCAGTACTTC	CASKRSYGQETQYF
TRBV20-1	many	NA	TRBJ1-1	TGCAGTGCAACCCACCGGGACCGCATGGTTGAAGCTTTCTTT	CSATHRDRMVEAFF
TRBV30	NA	NA	TRBJ2-5	TGTGCCTGGAGTGAGGGCAGGGGGGAGCAAGAGACCCAGTACTTC	CAWSEGRGEQETQYF
TRBV6-1	many	TRBD2	TRBJ2-1	TGTGCCAGCAGTCCAGGACTAGCGGGAGTAGCTGAGCAGTTCTTC	CASSPGLAGVAEQFF
TRBV28	many	TRBD2	TRBJ2-5	TGTGCCAGCAGTTTGTCCGCGGGAGGACAGACCCAGTACTTC	CASSLSAGGQTQYF
TRBV19	few	TRBD1	TRBJ2-5	TGTGCTACTACCGGGACAGCAAGGTACCAAGAGACCCAGTACTTC	CATTGTARYQETQYF
TRBV5-6	NA	NA	TRBJ2-5	TGTGCCAGCAGCTTGGATAGGTCCTGGGAGACCCAGTACTTC	CASSLDRSWETQYF
TRBV6-1	many	NA	TRBJ2-7	TGTGCCAGCAGTCGAGGTGACGAGCAGTACTTC	CASSRGDEQYF
TRBV30	many	NA	TRBJ1-1	TGTGCCTGGAGTGTCCCCGACAAACCGAACACTGAAGCTTTCTTT	CAWSVPDKPNTEAFF
TRBV20-1	many	TRBD2	TRBJ2-1	TGCAGTGCTAGAAAACCGGGACTAGCGACTTACAATGAGCAGTTCTTC	CSARKPGLATYNEQFF
TRBV18	many	TRBD2	TRBJ2-7	TGTGCCAGCTCATTACGACTAGCGTCGTACTACGAGCAGTACTTC	CASSLRLASYYEQYF
TRBV28	many	NA	TRBJ2-7	TGTGCCAGCAGTTTGAAGACCTACGAGCAGTACTTC	CASSLKTYEQYF
TRBV3-1	many	NA	TRBJ2-1	TGTGCCAGCAGCCAAGATTTAGGGAGTTCCTACAATGAGCAGTTCTTC	CASSQDLGSSYNEQFF
TRBV28	many	TRBD1	TRBJ1-2	TGTGCCAGCAGCTACGGGACAGGGAGGGTCTATGGCTACACCTTC	CASSYGTGRVYGYTF
TRBV14	NA	NA	TRBJ2-5	TGTGCCAGCAGCCAAGAGACTTACCTGAGCCAGTACTTC	CASSQETYLSQYF
TRBV7-9	many	TRBD2	TRBJ2-5	TGTGCCAGCAGCTTAGGGACTAGCGGGAACCAAGAGACCCAGTACTTC	CASSLGTSGNQETQYF
TRBV4-3	few	NA	TRBJ1-5	TGCGCCAGCAGCCCGGGACTCACAAATCAGCCCCAGCATTTT	CASSPGLTNQPQHF
TRBV5-6	NA	NA	TRBJ2-1	TGTGCCAGCAGCTTGGGGAATCTCAGGGTGTTGGGTGAGCAGTTCTTC	CASSLGNLRVLGEQFF
TRBV13	many	TRBD2	TRBJ2-1	TGTGCCAGCAGCTTAGGCGGGAGGGCCTTAGCGGATGAGCAGTTCTTC	CASSLGGRALADEQFF
TRBV6-4	few	NA	TRBJ2-6	TGTGCCAGCAAGCCCTCTGGGGCCAACGTCCTGACTTTC	CASKPSGANVLTF
TRBV28	many	TRBD1	TRBJ2-7	TGTGCCAGCAGAAGGACAGGGAGCACCTACGAGCAGTACTTC	CASRRTGSTYEQYF
TRBV30	many	NA	TRBJ2-3	TGTGCCTGGAGTGAATTGGGACTCCGCACAGATACGCAGTATTTT	CAWSELGLRTDTQYF
TRBV18	few	TRBD1	TRBJ1-3	TGTGCCAGCTCAGCCGGGACAGGGCCCTCTGGAAACACCATATATTTT	CASSAGTGPSGNTIYF
TRBV7-2	many	TRBD2	TRBJ2-5	TGTGCCAGCAACGAGGGACTAGCGGGCCAGACCCAGTACTTC	CASNEGLAGQTQYF
TRBV18	many	NA	TRBJ2-5	TGTGCCAGCTCGGCTTGGGACGTCGTGGAGACCCAGTACTTC	CASSAWDVVETQYF
TRBV18	many	NA	TRBJ1-1	TGTGCCAGCTCACCATACGAGAACACTGAAGCTTTCTTT	CASSPYENTEAFF
TRBV27	many	NA	TRBJ1-5	TGTGCCAGCAGCGACCACCGACAGCTCAGTAGCAATCAGCCCCAGCATTTT	CASSDHRQLSSNQPQHF
TRBV4-1	few	NA	TRBJ2-4	TGCGCCAGCAGCCAAGTCCCGCCATTAGCCAAAAACATTCAGTACTTC	CASSQVPPLAKNIQYF
TRBV7-9	many	NA	TRBJ1-1	TGTGCCAGCAGCTTACAAGGTATGGTGAACACTGAAGCTTTCTTT	CASSLQGMVNTEAFF
TRBV7-2	many	TRBD1	TRBJ2-7	TGTGCCAGCAGCTGGGGGACAGGGGGCAGCGAGCAGTACTTC	CASSWGTGGSEQYF
TRBV9	NA	NA	TRBJ2-7	TGTGCCAGCAGCGGAAGGCAGGGGTACGAGCAGTACTTC	CASSGRQGYEQYF
TRBV10-3	many	NA	TRBJ1-1	TGTGCCAGCCGACAGGAGATGAACACTGAAGCTTTCTTT	CASRQEMNTEAFF
TRBV2	many	TRBD1	TRBJ2-2	TGTGCCAGCAGCGGACAGGAGAACACCGGGGAGCTGTTTTTT	CASSGQENTGELFF
TRBV2	NA	TRBD2	TRBJ2-7	TGTGCCAGCAGTGACCCTAGCGGGCACTACGAGCAGTACTTC	CASSDPSGHYEQYF
TRBV9	NA	NA	TRBJ2-1	TGTGCCAGCAGCCCCCAGGGGTCCTCATCCTACAATGAGCAGTTCTTC	CASSPQGSSSYNEQFF
TRBV6-2/TRBV6-3	many	NA	TRBJ1-5	TGTGCCAGCAGTAAGAGTAACCTTCTACCTAGCAATCAGCCCCAGCATTTT	CASSKSNLLPSNQPQHF
TRBV5-1	NA	NA	TRBJ2-5	TGCGCCAGCAGCTACACAGGGTTGGTTTTGGAGACCCAGTACTTC	CASSYTGLVLETQYF
TRBV4-1	NA	NA	TRBJ2-7	TGCGCCAGCAGCCAAGATCGCCAGGACAGCTCCTACGAGCAGTACTTC	CASSQDRQDSSYEQYF
TRBV5-1	few	NA	TRBJ2-7	TGCGCCAGCAGCTTCTCGGGCGAGGTCTACGAGCAGTACTTC	CASSFSGEVYEQYF
TRBV7-9	many	TRBD2	TRBJ2-7	TGTGCCAGCAGCTCGAGCGGGAGGGCCGACGAGCAGTACTTC	CASSSSGRADEQYF
TRBV6-1	many	TRBD2	TRBJ2-7	TGTGCCAGCAGGGGGGGTCTAGCGGACTACGAGCAGTACTTC	CASRGGLADYEQYF
TRBV19	many	NA	TRBJ1-1	TGTGCCAGTAGTATTCTATCTAGGGGAACTGAAGCTTTCTTT	CASSILSRGTEAFF
TRBV10-3	many	TRBD2	TRBJ2-1	TGTGCCATCAGAAGGACTAGCGGCAATGAGCAGTTCTTC	CAIRRTSGNEQFF
TRBV5-1	NA	NA	TRBJ2-2	TGCGCCAGCAGCTTGACAGGGATAAACTCCGGGGAGCTGTTTTTT	CASSLTGINSGELFF
TRBV14	many	NA	TRBJ2-1	TGTGCCAGCAGCCCGTACGGGGGAGTCCAATACAATGAGCAGTTCTTC	CASSPYGGVQYNEQFF
TRBV5-1	many	NA	TRBJ1-1	TGCGCCAGCAGCTTTTCCTCCGGGGGGACTGAAGCTTTCTTT	CASSFSSGGTEAFF
TRBV7-2	many	NA	TRBJ2-2	TGTGCCAGCAGCTTAGCGAACAGTGCAGGTGTGCTGTTTTTT	CASSLANSAGVLFF
TRBV5-8	NA	NA	TRBJ1-1	TGTGCCAGCAGCCGCAGCGATCTTTTTGGTACGAACACTGAAGCTTTCTTT	CASSRSDLFGTNTEAFF
TRBV4-1	few	NA	TRBJ2-7	TGCGCCAGCAGCCAAGAGCGAGCGGAGGGGGACGAGCAGTACTTC	CASSQERAEGDEQYF
TRBV5-1	many	NA	TRBJ2-7	TGCGCCAGCAGCTTCGGGGCAAGCTCCTACGAGCAGTACTTC	CASSFGASSYEQYF
TRBV28	many	NA	TRBJ1-2	TGTGCCAGCAGACCCGCCGGACACGACAACTATGGCTACACCTTC	CASRPAGHDNYGYTF
TRBV7-9	many	NA	TRBJ1-1	TGTGCCAGCAGCCCCCCATATCGGAACACTGAAGCTTTCTTT	CASSPPYRNTEAFF
TRBV6-1	many	NA	TRBJ2-7	TGTGCCAGCAGTGAAGTGGCAGGGACGGGCTACGCGCAGTACTTC	CASSEVAGTGYAQYF
TRBV11-3	many	TRBD2	TRBJ2-3	TGTGCCAGCAGCCCCGGACTAGCGGCTAGCACAGATACGCAGTATTTT	CASSPGLAASTDTQYF
TRBV20-1	NA	NA	TRBJ2-7	TGCAGTGCTAGAGTTGTCGACGAGCAGTACTTC	CSARVVDEQYF
TRBV6-2/TRBV6-3	once	TRBD2	TRBJ2-1	TGTGCCAGCAGTTACTCTCGCGGTCTAGCGGGGGGGATGAAGCAGTTCTTC	CASSYSRGLAGGMKQFF